The 6 T cell receptor beta chains reported below all come from one sample, sequenced in a study of T-cell memory formation after mild COVID-19. MiXCR was run by TCRdb on the 5' RACE reads, yielding one entry per CDR3 protein. The sample comprises about 140,000 distinct CDR3 sequences, roughly 15% of which are singletons, and 13% to 15% rests with the top ten. Sequenced input: PBMCs or a T cell subset sorted from them (not recorded which). The receptors come from an adult woman who had mild COVID-19 (a few samples of this study predate the infection). Cell type and time point are not known.

This clonotype was picked up a small number of times. The rearrangement links TRBV7-2 to TRBJ2-3; 9 bases agree with TRBD2. Per germline, CDR1 SGHTA and CDR2 FQGNSA. Trimming removed 1 base from V and 4 bases from J; junction bases left unmatched: 15. CDR3 length: 19 residues. The CDR3 reads CASSLGPPIAGGPADTQYF. DNA of the CDR3: TGTGCCAGCAGCTTAGGCCCCCCTATTGCGGGGGGGCCCGCAGATACGCAGTATTTT.

This chain connects TRBV7-9 to TRBJ2-7; no definite D call. The ends were cut back, 4 bases at V and 5 bases at J, with 12 bases in the middle. Per the germline V gene, CDR1 is SEHNR and CDR2 is FQNEAQ (reference sequence). The CDR3 is 13 residues long. The CDR3 DNA is TGTGCCAGCAGCTGGGGTAGCACCGACGAGCAGTACTTC. Protein product: CASSWGSTDEQYF.

The sample holds a few counts of this clonotype. The chain is built from TRBV10-3 and TRBJ2-1; D is perhaps TRBD1 or TRBD2 (5 bases each). CDR1 is ENHRY and CDR2 is SYGVKD in the germline V gene. Trimming stripped 7 bases from V and 0 bases from J, with 28 bases between. The CDR3 has 20 residues. The CDR3 region has the DNA TGTGCCATCAACCCCGGGGAAAACCGGGACCGCAGAAGCTCCTACAATGAGCAGTTCTTC. It codes for CAINPGENRDRRSSYNEQFF.

The gene calls are TRBV20-1 and TRBJ2-2; TRBD2 aligns across 7 bases. The junction had 4 bases not matched to a gene; V was cut back by 3 bases and J by 3 bases. Germline values: CDR1 DFQATT, CDR2 SNEGSKA (reference sequence). The CDR3 has 14 amino acids. This CDR3 reads CSAREGGYTGELFF. DNA for the CDR3: TGCAGTGCTAGGGAGGGAGGGTACACCGGGGAGCTGTTTTTT.

V gene TRBV27 combines with J gene TRBJ2-7; no clear D. Germline CDR1 reads MNHEY; CDR2 reads SMNVEV (reference sequence). The length of the CDR3 is 14 residues. Deletions cut 3 bases from V and 3 bases from J, with 12 bases between. The CDR3, as DNA: TGTGCCAGCAGTTTGAAAGGGTGGAGCTACGAGCAGTACTTC. Its protein product is CASSLKGWSYEQYF.

There are a few counts of this clonotype. V gene TRBV19 combines with J gene TRBJ2-1, with TRBD2 matching 14 bases. J gave up 0 bases and V 6 bases, and 1 base lay outside the gene matches. The CDR3 loop spans 16 amino acids. Germline CDR1 reads LNHDA; CDR2 reads SQIVND (reference sequence). The CDR3 is CASSGTSGGSYNEQFF. The DNA for the CDR3 is TGTGCCAGTAGCGGGACTAGCGGGGGCTCCTACAATGAGCAGTTCTTC.